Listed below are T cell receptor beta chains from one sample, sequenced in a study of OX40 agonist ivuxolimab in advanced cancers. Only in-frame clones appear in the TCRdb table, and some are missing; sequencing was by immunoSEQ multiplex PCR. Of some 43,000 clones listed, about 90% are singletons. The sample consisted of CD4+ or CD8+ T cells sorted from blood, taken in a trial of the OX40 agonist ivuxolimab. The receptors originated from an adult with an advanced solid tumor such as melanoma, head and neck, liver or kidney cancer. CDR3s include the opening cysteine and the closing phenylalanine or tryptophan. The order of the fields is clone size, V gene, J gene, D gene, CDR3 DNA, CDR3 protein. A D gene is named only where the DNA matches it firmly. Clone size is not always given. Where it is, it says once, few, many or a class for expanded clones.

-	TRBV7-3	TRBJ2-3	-	TGTGCCAGCAGCGCCCGGGTCGCCCGCACAGATACGCAGTATTTT	CASSARVARTDTQYF
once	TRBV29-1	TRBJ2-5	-	TGCAGCGTTGACCCAAAAGAGACCCAGTACTTC	CSVDPKETQYF
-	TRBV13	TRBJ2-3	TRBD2	TGCGCCAGCAGCCAAGAGGTAGCGGGGGGCTGGAATACGCAGTATTTT	CASSQEVAGGWNTQYF
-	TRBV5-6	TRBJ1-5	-	TGTGCCAGCAGCCCGGGCAGGGAAAGGGGACAGCCCCAGCATTTT	CASSPGRERGQPQHF
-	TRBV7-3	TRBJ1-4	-	TGTGCCAGCAGCTTAGGGGCAATCAGAGGTGAAAAACTGTTTTTT	CASSLGAIRGEKLFF
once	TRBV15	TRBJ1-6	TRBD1	TGTGCCACCAGCACTCGGACAGGTGGCTATAATTCACCCCTCCACTTT	CATSTRTGGYNSPLHF
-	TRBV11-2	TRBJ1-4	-	TGTGCCAGCAGCAGCTTCCGGGACGGATATGAAAAACTGTTTTTT	CASSSFRDGYEKLFF
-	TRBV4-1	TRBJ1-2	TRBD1	TGCGCCAGCAGCCAACAGGGGGCGGTAACTGGCTACACCTTC	CASSQQGAVTGYTF
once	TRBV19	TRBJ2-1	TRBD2	TGTGCCAGTAGGAGTCATACCGGGACTAGCGGGAGGTCCGGGAATGAGCAGTTCTTC	CASRSHTGTSGRSGNEQFF
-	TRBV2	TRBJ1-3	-	TGTGCCAGCACACCGGAGTTCAAAGGAAACACCATATATTTT	CASTPEFKGNTIYF
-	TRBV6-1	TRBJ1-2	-	TGTGCCAGCAGTAGTAAGGGCAACTATGGCTACACCTTC	CASSSKGNYGYTF
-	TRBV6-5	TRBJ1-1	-	TGTGCCAGCAGCCGACTGAATGTAGACACTGAAGCTTTCTTT	CASSRLNVDTEAFF
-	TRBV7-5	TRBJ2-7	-	TGTGCCAGCAGCTTTGCAGGGGAAGAATACGAGCAGTACTTC	CASSFAGEEYEQYF
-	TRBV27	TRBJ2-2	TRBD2	TGTGCCAGCAGTCCTCACCCAGGACTAGCGGGAGACACCGGGGAGCTGTTTTTT	CASSPHPGLAGDTGELFF
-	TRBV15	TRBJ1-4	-	TGTGCCACCAGCAGACTGGGCTCTGAAAAACTGTTTTTT	CATSRLGSEKLFF
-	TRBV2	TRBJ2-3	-	TGTGCCAGTAGTATGGGGGATACGCAGTATTTT	CASSMGDTQYF
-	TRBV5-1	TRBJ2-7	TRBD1	TGCGCCAGCAGCTTGGCGTTAGGACAGGGGAACGAGCAGTACTTC	CASSLALGQGNEQYF
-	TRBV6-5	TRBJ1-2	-	TGTGCCAGCAGAAGGGATGGCTACACCTTC	CASRRDGYTF
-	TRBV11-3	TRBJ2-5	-	TGTGCCAGCAGCTTTAGGGTGGGAGAGACCCAGTACTTC	CASSFRVGETQYF
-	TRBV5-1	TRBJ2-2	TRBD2	TGCGCCAGCAGGATCGAGGCGGGGGGTGCGAACGGGGAGCTGTTTTTT	CASRIEAGGANGELFF
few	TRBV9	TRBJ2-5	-	TGTGCCAGCAGCCCAGGGAGGGAGACCCAGTACTTC	CASSPGRETQYF
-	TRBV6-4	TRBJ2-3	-	TGTGCCAGCAGTGACTCGGGGCTAGCAACAGATACGCAGTATTTT	CASSDSGLATDTQYF
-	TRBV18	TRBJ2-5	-	TGTGCCAGCTCACCATTTTCCCAGGGCGAGTGGGTGACCCAGTACTTC	CASSPFSQGEWVTQYF
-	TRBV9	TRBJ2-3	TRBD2	TGTGCCAGCAGCCGAGGACTAGCGGGGATAAGCACAGATACGCAGTATTTT	CASSRGLAGISTDTQYF
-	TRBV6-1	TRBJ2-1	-	TGTGCCAGCAGTGAAAGGCGGGATAGCTCCTACAATGAGCAGTTCTTC	CASSERRDSSYNEQFF
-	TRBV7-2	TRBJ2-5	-	TGTGCCAGCAGCTTAATCACAGGATCGTTCCAAGAGACCCAGTACTTC	CASSLITGSFQETQYF
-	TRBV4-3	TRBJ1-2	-	TGCGCCAGCAGCCAAACCACCCTGGAAGCTAACTATGGCTACACCTTC	CASSQTTLEANYGYTF
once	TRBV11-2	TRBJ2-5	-	TGTGCCAGCAGCTTATGGCAGGGCGAGACCCAGTACTTC	CASSLWQGETQYF
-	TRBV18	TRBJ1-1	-	TGTGCCAGCTCACCGGACGGGCGGAACACTGAAGCTTTCTTT	CASSPDGRNTEAFF
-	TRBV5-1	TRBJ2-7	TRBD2	TGCGCCAGCAGCTTCTCCGGGACTAGTGGCCTCGAGCAGTACTTC	CASSFSGTSGLEQYF
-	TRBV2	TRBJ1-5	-	TGTGCCAGCAGACTGAGACAGAATAGCAATCAGCCCCAGCATTTT	CASRLRQNSNQPQHF
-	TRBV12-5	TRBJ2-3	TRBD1	TGTGCTAGTGGTACAGGACAGGGGACAGATACGCAGTATTTT	CASGTGQGTDTQYF
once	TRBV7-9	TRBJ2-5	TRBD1	TGTGCCAGCAGCTTTTACAGGGGCCTCCAAGAGACCCAGTACTTC	CASSFYRGLQETQYF
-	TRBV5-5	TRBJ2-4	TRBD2	TGTGCCAGCAGCTCCGGCGGGGGAAACATTCAGTACTTC	CASSSGGGNIQYF
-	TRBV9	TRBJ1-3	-	TGTGCCAGCAGCCCCCGGGGAGTTTCGGGAAACACCATATATTTT	CASSPRGVSGNTIYF
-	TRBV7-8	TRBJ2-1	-	TGTGCCAGCAGCCCGATTCCGGGGCGATACAATGAGCAGTTCTTC	CASSPIPGRYNEQFF
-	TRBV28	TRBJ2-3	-	TGTGCCAGCAGTTCACAGGTGCGCGGTACGCAGTATTTT	CASSSQVRGTQYF
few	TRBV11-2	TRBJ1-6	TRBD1	TGTGCCAGCAGCCGCTCCGGGACAGGGGTGAATTCACCCCTCCACTTT	CASSRSGTGVNSPLHF
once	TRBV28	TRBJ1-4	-	TGTGCCAGCACCGCGGGGGTGGGTGAAAAACTGTTTTTT	CASTAGVGEKLFF
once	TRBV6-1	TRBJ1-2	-	TGTGCCAGCAGTGAAATTAAGACAGATGGCTACACCTTC	CASSEIKTDGYTF
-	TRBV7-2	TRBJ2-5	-	TGTGCCAGCAGCTTCCCGGGCGGACCCGAGACCCAGTACTTC	CASSFPGGPETQYF
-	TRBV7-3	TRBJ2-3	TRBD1	TGTGCCAGCAGCTTGTTCGGGACAGGGGGAGATACGCAGTATTTT	CASSLFGTGGDTQYF
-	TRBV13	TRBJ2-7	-	TGTGCCAGCAGGACGGAAGGTCCCTACGAGCAGTACTTC	CASRTEGPYEQYF
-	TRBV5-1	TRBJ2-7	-	TGCGCCAGCAGCTTGGGGCAGTACGAGCAGTACTTC	CASSLGQYEQYF
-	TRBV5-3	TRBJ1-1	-	TGTGCCAGAAGCTTGGTTAGGGTGAGGAACACTGAAGCTTTCTTT	CARSLVRVRNTEAFF
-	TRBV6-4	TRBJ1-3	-	TGTGCCATCAGGAGTTCGGGGGAAGGTGGAAACACCATATATTTT	CAIRSSGEGGNTIYF
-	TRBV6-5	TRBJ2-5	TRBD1	TGTGCCAGCAGTTACTCGGGACAGATCATCCAAGAGACCCAGTACTTC	CASSYSGQIIQETQYF
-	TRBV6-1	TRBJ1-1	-	TGTGCCAGCAGTGTCAGGAACCTGGGGTTGAACACTGAAGCTTTCTTT	CASSVRNLGLNTEAFF